Shown below are 25 T cell receptor beta chains from a single sample sequenced in a study of blood T cells in healthy people across ages. Sample-barcoded 5' priming and a J-beta primer mix drove a second PCR of 7 to 11 cycles. MiXCR, run by TCRdb on the 5' RACE reads, gives a single entry per CDR3 protein. Seen here are about 720,000 distinct CDR3 sequences, 22% observed once, and the top ten hold around 22%. The sequenced material came from blood. The origin of the receptors is a man in his 70s in good health.

CDR3 sequence reads: CASSLTLQGRANYGYTF. The CDR3 DNA reads TGTGCCAGCAGCCTAACCTTACAGGGGAGGGCTAACTATGGCTACACCTTC. The V and J genes are TRBV12-3 or TRBV12-4 and TRBJ1-2; the match to TRBD1 covers 7 bases. The CDR3 length is 17 residues. The V segment lost 6 bases and the J segment 0 bases; nucleotides outside the gene matches: 13.

This clonotype has more than one count but fewer than ten. V is TRBV29-1 and J is TRBJ2-1; D gene unclear. The CDR3 consists of 13 residues. The germline CDR1 and CDR2 sequences are SQVTM and ANQGSEA. Between the trimmed V and J ends, which lost 5 bases and 0 bases, there was a span of 8 bases. The CDR3 is CSVLTNSYNEQFF. DNA of the CDR3: TGCAGCGTTCTTACTAACTCCTACAATGAGCAGTTCTTC.

This clonotype was counted only a few times. V is TRBV7-7 and J is TRBJ2-3, with D possibly being TRBD1 or TRBD2 (7 bases each). Germline-derived CDR1 and CDR2 are SSHAT and FNYEAQ (reference sequence). The CDR3 covers 15 residues. Trimming cost V 5 bases and J 4 bases, with 16 bases left between them. The DNA for the CDR3 is TGTGCCAGCAGCCAAGGACTAGGGGGCCCAGATACGCAGTATTTT. As protein: CASSQGLGGPDTQYF.

The rearrangement joins TRBV7-2 to TRBJ2-5; tentative D call: TRBD1 (5 bases). The CDR3 sequence is 15 residues long. CDR1 and CDR2 from the germline V gene are SGHTA and FQGNSA. The V end lost 5 bases, the J end lost 1 base, and 14 bases lay between the germline ends. This chain's CDR3 is CASSSRTIAQETQYF. Here the CDR3 DNA reads TGTGCCAGCAGCAGCCGGACAATCGCCCAAGAGACCCAGTACTTC.

The CDR3 DNA sequence: TGCAGTGCAGGGAAGCCGGGACAACAAAACATTCAGTACTTC. It encodes CSAGKPGQQNIQYF. The chain links TRBV20-1 to TRBJ2-4; perhaps TRBD1 as D (6 bases). Germline lookup yields CDR1 DFQATT and CDR2 SNEGSKA (reference sequence). V lost 6 bases and J 5 bases, leaving 17 bases between the germline ends. This CDR3 is built from 14 residues.

The table lists this clonotype with a few counts. The chain couples TRBV29-1 to TRBJ2-3; 7 bases fit TRBD1. CDR3 length: 16 residues. J was trimmed by 5 bases and V by 5 bases; bases with no gene match: 16. Germline V gives CDR1 SQVTM, CDR2 ANQGSEA. The DNA of the CDR3 is TGCAGCGTTACCCCTCCGGGACAGAAGGCAGGAGATACGCAGTATTTT. It specifies CSVTPPGQKAGDTQYF.

Ten or more counts support this clonotype. The chain recombines TRBV12-3 or TRBV12-4 with TRBJ2-1; 7 bases are shared with TRBD2. This CDR3 spans 21 amino acids. J lost 0 bases, V lost 5 bases, and 22 bases had no gene match. CDR3 DNA sequence: TGTGCCAGCAGTCCCCTCTTAGGCCGAGCGGCTAGCGGAAGCTCCTACAATGAGCAGTTCTTC. Translating gives CASSPLLGRAASGSSYNEQFF.

This clonotype has a handful of counts. The V and J genes are TRBV5-1 and TRBJ2-5; unclear D gene. Near its end, the DNA agrees better with TRBJ2-1, so the J call may be wrong. CDR1 and CDR2 (germline): SGHRS, YFSETQ. The CDR3 has 12 residues. CDR3 amino acids: CASSLTDDEQFF. The CDR3 nucleotides are TGCGCCAGCAGCTTGACGGACGATGAGCAGTTCTTC.

This clonotype has just a few counts. The rearrangement joins TRBV9 to TRBJ2-5; no reliable D call. The J call may be incorrect, as the DNA end agrees better with TRBJ2-1. The germline gives CDR1 SGDLS, CDR2 YYNGEE. This CDR3 spans 17 amino acids. The CDR3 protein is CASSVGSGGAGCNEQFF. The CDR3 coding sequence is TGTGCCAGCAGCGTAGGTTCGGGCGGAGCCGGCTGCAATGAGCAGTTCTTC.

This clonotype was counted only a few times. V usage is TRBV5-1 and J usage is TRBJ2-2, with D maybe TRBD2 (7 bases). The V end was cut by 8 bases, the J end by 1 base, with 18 bases between. The germline V gene encodes CDR1 SGHRS and CDR2 YFSETQ. The CDR3 consists of 16 residues. The CDR3 reads CASQRGTTMNTGELFF. In nucleotides, the CDR3 is TGCGCCAGTCAGAGGGGGACTACCATGAACACCGGGGAGCTGTTTTTT.

V is TRBV7-9 and J is TRBJ2-4; 8 bases agree with TRBD1. V lost 5 bases to trimming and J lost 7 bases; unmatched junction nucleotides: 10. Germline loops: CDR1 SEHNR, CDR2 FQNEAQ (reference sequence). CDR3 length: 15 amino acids. In DNA form, the CDR3 reads TGTGCCAGCAGCCCCTGGACAGGGAGGTTGAACATTCAGTACTTC. This codes for CASSPWTGRLNIQYF.

The rearrangement links TRBV6-4 to TRBJ2-3, with D uncertain. CDR3 size: 14 residues. Germline CDR1 reads MRHNA; CDR2 reads SNTAGT. V lost 4 bases to trimming and J lost 0 bases, with 8 bases between them. CDR3 region: CASSAQSSTDTQYF. DNA of the CDR3: TGTGCCAGCAGTGCTCAGTCTAGCACAGATACGCAGTATTTT.

The chain recombines TRBV6-5 with TRBJ1-3; no definite D call. Germline assignment: CDR1 MNHEY and CDR2 SVGAGI. This CDR3 spans 17 amino acids. V was cut by 7 bases and J by 4 bases, with 23 bases left in between. In DNA, the CDR3 is TGTGCCAGCATCATGGGAAACCCGACGGTTTCAGGAAACACCATATATTTT. Its protein product is CASIMGNPTVSGNTIYF.

The chain carries TRBV24-1 and TRBJ2-3; weak D call: TRBD2 (5 bases). Trimming removed 3 bases at V and 6 bases at J, with 9 bases between. This CDR3 spans 13 amino acids. The germline V gene has CDR1 KGHDR and CDR2 SFDVKD. The CDR3 DNA follows: TGTGCCACCAGTGATCAATGGGAGGATACGCAGTATTTT. It is translated as CATSDQWEDTQYF.

The chain combines TRBV5-5 with TRBJ1-1, with D unclear. The CDR3 covers 13 residues. CDR1 is SGHKS and CDR2 is YYEKEE in the germline V gene (reference sequence). V was cut by 4 bases and J by 1 base, with 8 bases left in between. The CDR3 DNA follows: TGTGCCAGCAGCGAGGATTGGAACACTGAAGCTTTCTTT. Translated: CASSEDWNTEAFF.

Remarks on this clonotype: A much larger clone differs by one base, so this may be a read error. This chain uses TRBV12-3 or TRBV12-4 with TRBJ1-3; maybe TRBD1 (6 bases). V lost 3 bases and J 2 bases, leaving 11 bases between the germline ends. CDR3 size: 15 residues. CDR3 nucleotide sequence: TGTGCCAGCAGTTTTACAGGGACCCCTGGAAACACCATATATTTT. Protein sequence: CASSFTGTPGNTIYF.

This clonotype has a handful of counts. The V gene is TRBV11-2, the J gene TRBJ2-5; 14 bases are a match to TRBD2. Germline trimming cut 0 bases from V and 2 bases from J; bases unmatched to any gene: 5. Germline V lookup: CDR1 SGHAT, CDR2 FQNNGV. The CDR3 is made up of 18 amino acids. DNA of the CDR3: TGTGCCAGCAGCTTAGACGGGGGACTAGCGGGAGTTCAAGAGACCCAGTACTTC. The encoded protein is CASSLDGGLAGVQETQYF. Together with reference TRBV11-2 and TRBJ2-5, the CDR3 gives the full variable domain: EAGVAQSPRYKIIEKRQSVAFWCNPISGHATLYWYQQILGQGPKLLIQFQNNGVVDDSQLPKDRFSAERLKGVDSTLKIQPAKLEDSAVYLCASSLDGGLAGVQETQYFGPGTRLLVL.

The J gene is TRBJ2-2, the V gene TRBV12-3 or TRBV12-4; D unresolved. The ends were cut back, 3 bases at V and 5 bases at J, with 7 bases in the middle. The CDR3 has 13 residues. The CDR3 region has the DNA TGTGCCAGCAGTTTTTGGAGAACCGGGGAGCTGTTTTTT. Its protein is CASSFWRTGELFF.

The V gene is TRBV20-1, the J gene TRBJ2-5, with 9 nucleotides matching TRBD1. In germline, CDR1 is DFQATT, CDR2 SNEGSKA (reference sequence). The CDR3 contains 14 residues. V shed 7 bases and J 5 bases; nucleotides not matched to a gene: 11. CDR3 sequence reads: CSVLWDREGETQYF. DNA for the CDR3: TGCAGTGTTTTATGGGACAGGGAGGGGGAGACCCAGTACTTC.

The rearrangement links TRBV28 to TRBJ1-5, with TRBD1 matching 8 bases. The CDR3 length is 17 residues. The germline gives CDR1 MDHEN, CDR2 SYDVKM. Unmatched junction bases numbered 16, after V lost 5 bases and J lost 7 bases. The CDR3 sequence is CASSETGAKGVYQPQHF. As DNA, the CDR3 is TGTGCCAGCAGTGAGACAGGGGCCAAAGGGGTATACCAGCCCCAGCATTTT.

The CDR3 loop is CASSYSRFRGHGSPLHF. The CDR3 bases are TGTGCCAGCAGTTACTCGAGGTTCAGGGGGCACGGTTCACCCCTCCACTTT. This chain connects TRBV6-5 to TRBJ1-6; 8 nucleotides agree with TRBD1. The trim removed 0 bases at V and 9 bases at J, leaving 10 bases unmatched. The CDR3 is 17 amino acids. Germline V lookup: CDR1 MNHEY, CDR2 SVGAGI.

The chain uses TRBV20-1 and TRBJ2-5; the match to TRBD2 covers 15 bases. The J call may be mistaken, given a closer DNA end match to TRBJ2-7. The CDR3 consists of 16 residues. Germline V gives CDR1 DFQATT, CDR2 SNEGSKA (reference sequence). The CDR3 region is CSALPGLAGGAYEQYF. In DNA form, the CDR3 reads TGCAGTGCTTTACCGGGACTAGCGGGGGGTGCCTACGAGCAGTACTTC.

The chain is built from TRBV12-3 or TRBV12-4 and TRBJ1-4; D gene unclear. The CDR3 covers 16 residues. V lost 3 bases and J lost 2, with 13 bases in between. CDR3 residues: CASSLVGMGTNEKLFF. DNA of the CDR3: TGTGCCAGCAGTTTGGTCGGCATGGGGACTAATGAAAAACTGTTTTTT.

V usage is TRBV12-3 or TRBV12-4 and J usage is TRBJ2-3, with a weak D call TRBD2 (6 bases). V was pared by 3 bases and J by 4 bases, with 11 bases between. The CDR3 extends over 14 amino acids. CDR3 nucleotide sequence: TGTGCCAGCAGTTTCCTAGCGACTGCAGATACGCAGTATTTT. It encodes CASSFLATADTQYF.

Only a few counts were recorded for this clonotype. CDR3 nucleotide sequence: TGCAGTGCTAGAGGGGACAGGGGCAAAAAACTGTTTTTT. Protein product: CSARGDRGKKLFF. The chain joins TRBV20-1 to TRBJ1-4, with TRBD1 identical over 10 bases. CDR1 is DFQATT and CDR2 is SNEGSKA in the germline V gene (reference sequence). With 1 base clipped from V and 9 bases from J, the junction kept 2 bases outside the gene matches. The CDR3 loop spans 13 amino acids.